This is a list of T cell receptor beta chains from one sample in a study of T-cell reconstitution after alpha-beta-depleted transplantation in children. Using its own MiXCR run on the PCR reads, TCRdb lists one record per CDR3 protein. The table includes about 830,000 distinct CDR3 sequences, 15% to 20% detected once. The specimen was PBMCs, mostly from graft donor cells, collected 360 days after TCRalphabeta/CD19-depleted stem cell transplant. The origin of the receptors is a male patient younger than 18 who had a stem cell transplant for acute lymphoblastic leukemia, so the T cells may come from the graft donor. Each CDR3 is given with its conserved first and last residue.

v_call: TRBV7-8; cdr3_aa: CASSSLGLGTYEQYF
v_call: TRBV7-3; cdr3_aa: CASSLLRASTDTQYF
v_call: TRBV5-1; cdr3_aa: CASSLEANTDTQYF
v_call: TRBV28; cdr3_aa: CASSLGTVSTNEKLFF
v_call: TRBV20-1; cdr3_aa: CSAIKAGGTTHNEQFF
v_call: TRBV6-1; cdr3_aa: CASSRSGGKNTEAFF
v_call: TRBV4-1; cdr3_aa: CASSQGQVPNEKLFF
v_call: TRBV2; cdr3_aa: CASSFRQLTNTGELFF
v_call: TRBV6-1; cdr3_aa: CASSETVSETQYF
v_call: TRBV5-1; cdr3_aa: CASSPTSGPKETQYF
v_call: TRBV4-1; cdr3_aa: CASSQASSGSSYNEQFF
v_call: TRBV7-8; cdr3_aa: CASSLVGGQGSNQPQHF
v_call: TRBV11-2; cdr3_aa: CASSLGFGLAGGGETQYF
v_call: TRBV5-1; cdr3_aa: CASSYFGTSGTDTQYF
v_call: TRBV12-3/TRBV12-4; cdr3_aa: CASSSGWVLARETQYF
v_call: TRBV5-1; cdr3_aa: CASTARGLETYEQYF
v_call: TRBV15; cdr3_aa: CATSREGGKEKLFF
v_call: TRBV15; cdr3_aa: CATSNDYQETQYF
v_call: TRBV4-1; cdr3_aa: CASSQTGGFEQYF
v_call: TRBV6-4; cdr3_aa: CASSEGGAVQFF
v_call: TRBV20-1; cdr3_aa: CSAPGTRIFNEQFF
v_call: TRBV6-5; cdr3_aa: CASSYAGVNQPQHF
v_call: TRBV7-9; cdr3_aa: CASSLRLAGTETQYF
v_call: TRBV20-1; cdr3_aa: CSARDTMVVSTSPLHF
v_call: TRBV27; cdr3_aa: CASSSPGQGYEKLFF
v_call: TRBV3-1; cdr3_aa: CASSQLLGQGNTEAFF
v_call: TRBV11-1; cdr3_aa: CASSLTTEDRASLRMGYEQYF
v_call: TRBV11-3; cdr3_aa: CASSVRLAGGNEQFF
v_call: TRBV5-1; cdr3_aa: CASSQHLVTEAFF
v_call: TRBV5-1; cdr3_aa: CASSLNQAIEQYF
v_call: TRBV15; cdr3_aa: CATSTTGGEQYF